The source of this T cell receptor (beta chain) is a study of T cells in Graves' hyperthyroidism and ophthalmopathy. The investigators amplified TCR beta CDR3 regions from RNA transcripts. Researchers ran a first-round RT-PCR on the TCR CDR3 using the HTBI primer set. TCRdb called the multiplex PCR reads again in MiXCR, with one record for every CDR3 protein. The sample lists hundreds of thousands of distinct CDR3 sequences; about 16% were seen once. Trimming took 5 bases from V and 5 from J, leaving 12 bases between them. There are 13 residues in the CDR3. This clonotype showed up many times. The J gene is TRBJ2-5, the V gene TRBV12-3 or TRBV12-4, with a possible D match to TRBD2 (5 bases). This clonotype was sampled from a woman between 40 and 55 years old with Graves' ophthalmopathy. The sequenced sample consisted of blood. CDR3 sequence (DNA): TGTGCCAGCAGTGGACTGTCAAGGGAGACCCAGTACTTC. Encoded protein: CASSGLSRETQYF.